This T cell receptor (beta chain) appears in the sequencing data of a study of T-cell reconstitution after alpha-beta-depleted transplantation in children. Whole-study results and caveats: Most T-cell counts and diversity one year after the transplant came from T cells that were newly produced. In patients about two months after transplant, alpha-beta T cells reportedly arose from several hundred expanded graft clones. Surviving recipient T cells and thymic progenitors accounted for the high day-60 TCRbeta diversity observed in some patients.

Unique molecular identifiers were built into the TCRbeta library. One entry per CDR3 protein results from TCRdb running MiXCR on the PCR reads. This sample has hundreds of thousands of distinct CDR3 sequences; 13% occur once, and the top ten carry around 2.2%. The V and J ends lost 5 bases and 4 bases respectively, with 17 bases between them. This CDR3 has 15 amino acids. The germline V gene has CDR1 MDHEN and CDR2 SYDVKM. This clonotype was seen many times. The target antigen is unknown. The receptor's source is a male patient between 10 and 17 years old who had a stem cell transplant for acute myeloid leukemia, so the T cells may come from the graft donor. This chain uses TRBV28 with TRBJ1-2; TRBD1 is a possible D gene (6 bases). This specimen consisted of PBMCs, mostly from graft donor cells, obtained 360 days after TCRalphabeta/CD19-depleted stem cell transplant. The CDR3 region has the DNA TGTGCCAGCAGTGGCCGAAGGGACATCCTCTATGGCTACACCTTC. Protein product: CASSGRRDILYGYTF.